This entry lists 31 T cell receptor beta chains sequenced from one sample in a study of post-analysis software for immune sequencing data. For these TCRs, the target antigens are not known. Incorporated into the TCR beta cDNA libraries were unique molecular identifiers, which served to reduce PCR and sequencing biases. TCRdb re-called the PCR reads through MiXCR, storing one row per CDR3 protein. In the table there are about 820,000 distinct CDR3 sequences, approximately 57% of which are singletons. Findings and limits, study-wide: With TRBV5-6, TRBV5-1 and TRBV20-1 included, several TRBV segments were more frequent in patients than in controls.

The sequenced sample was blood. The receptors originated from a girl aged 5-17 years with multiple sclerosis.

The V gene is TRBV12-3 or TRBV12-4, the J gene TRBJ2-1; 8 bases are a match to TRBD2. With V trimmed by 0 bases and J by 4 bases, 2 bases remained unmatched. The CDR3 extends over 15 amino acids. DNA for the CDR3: TGTGCCAGCAGTTTAGCTAGCGGGAAATACAATGAGCAGTTCTTC. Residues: CASSLASGKYNEQFF.

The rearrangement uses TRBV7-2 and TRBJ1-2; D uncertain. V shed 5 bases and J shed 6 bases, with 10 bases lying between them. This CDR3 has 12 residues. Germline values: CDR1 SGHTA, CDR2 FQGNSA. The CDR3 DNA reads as TGTGCCAGCAGCCCACTCAAGGATGGCTACACCTTC. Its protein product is CASSPLKDGYTF. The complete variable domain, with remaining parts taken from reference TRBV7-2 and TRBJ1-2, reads GAGVSQSPSNKVTEKGKDVELRCDPISGHTALYWYRQSLGQGLEFLIYFQGNSAPDKSGLPSDRFSAERTGGSVSTLTIQRTQQEDSAVYLCASSPLKDGYTFGSGTRLTVV.

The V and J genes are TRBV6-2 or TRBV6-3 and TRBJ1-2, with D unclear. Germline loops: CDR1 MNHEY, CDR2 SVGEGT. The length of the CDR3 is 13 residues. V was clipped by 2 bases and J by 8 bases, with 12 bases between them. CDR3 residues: CASSYDHAWGYTF. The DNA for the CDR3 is TGTGCCAGCAGTTACGATCATGCTTGGGGCTACACCTTC.

In DNA, the CDR3 is TGTGCCAGCAGCTTAAGGAGCGGGGAGTCCGATGAGCAGTTCTTC. Translation gives CASSLRSGESDEQFF. The V and J genes are TRBV7-2 and TRBJ2-1, with 7 bases aligning to TRBD2. The CDR3 is 15 residues long. J was trimmed by 8 bases and V by 2 bases; bases with no gene match: 9. Germline V gives CDR1 SGHTA, CDR2 FQGNSA.

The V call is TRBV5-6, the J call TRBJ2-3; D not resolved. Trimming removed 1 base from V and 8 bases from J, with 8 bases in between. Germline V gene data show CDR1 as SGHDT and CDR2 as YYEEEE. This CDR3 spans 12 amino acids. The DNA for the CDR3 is TGTGCCAGCAGCTTGTTAAGGTCTACGCAGTATTTT. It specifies CASSLLRSTQYF.

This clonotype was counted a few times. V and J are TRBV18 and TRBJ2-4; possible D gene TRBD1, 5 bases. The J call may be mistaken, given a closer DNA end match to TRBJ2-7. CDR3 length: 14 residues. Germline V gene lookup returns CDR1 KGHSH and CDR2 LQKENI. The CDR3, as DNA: TGTGCCAGCTCTCAGGACACGTTTTTCTACGAGCAGTACTTC. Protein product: CASSQDTFFYEQYF.

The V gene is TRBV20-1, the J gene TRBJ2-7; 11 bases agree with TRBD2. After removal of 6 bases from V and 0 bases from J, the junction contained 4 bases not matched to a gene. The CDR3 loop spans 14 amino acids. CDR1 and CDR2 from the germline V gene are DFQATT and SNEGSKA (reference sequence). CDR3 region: CSAIAGGVSYEQYF. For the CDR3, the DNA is TGCAGTGCCATAGCGGGAGGGGTCTCCTACGAGCAGTACTTC.

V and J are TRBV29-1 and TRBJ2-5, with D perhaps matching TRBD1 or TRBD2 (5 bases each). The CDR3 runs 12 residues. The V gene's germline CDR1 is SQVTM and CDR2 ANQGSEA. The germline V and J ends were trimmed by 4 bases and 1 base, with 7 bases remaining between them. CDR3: CSVAGAQETQYF. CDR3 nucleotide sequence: TGCAGCGTTGCCGGGGCCCAAGAGACCCAGTACTTC.

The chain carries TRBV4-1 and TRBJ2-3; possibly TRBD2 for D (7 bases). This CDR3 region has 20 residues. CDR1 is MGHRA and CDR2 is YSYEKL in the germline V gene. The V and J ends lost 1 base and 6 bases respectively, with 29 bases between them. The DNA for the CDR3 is TGCGCCAGCAGCCAAGGCGTCCCAGCTCTCCGGGGGGCCCGAACCGATACGCAGTATTTT. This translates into CASSQGVPALRGARTDTQYF.

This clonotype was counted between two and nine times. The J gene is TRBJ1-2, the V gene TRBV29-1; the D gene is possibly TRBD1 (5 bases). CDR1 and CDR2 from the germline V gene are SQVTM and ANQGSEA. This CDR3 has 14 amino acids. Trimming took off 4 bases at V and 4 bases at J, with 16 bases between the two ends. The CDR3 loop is CSVGETGDAYGYTF. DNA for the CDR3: TGCAGCGTTGGCGAAACAGGAGACGCCTATGGCTACACCTTC. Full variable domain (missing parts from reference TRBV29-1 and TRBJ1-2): SAVISQKPSRDICQRGTSLTIQCQVDSQVTMMFWYRQQPGQSLTLIATANQGSEATYESGFVIDKFPISRPNLTFSTLTVSNMSPEDSSIYLCSVGETGDAYGYTFGSGTRLTVV.

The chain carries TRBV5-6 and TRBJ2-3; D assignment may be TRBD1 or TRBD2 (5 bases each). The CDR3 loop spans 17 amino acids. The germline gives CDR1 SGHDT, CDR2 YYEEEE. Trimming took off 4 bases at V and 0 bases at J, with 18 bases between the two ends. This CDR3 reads CASSPARGATSTDTQYF. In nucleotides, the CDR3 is TGTGCCAGCAGCCCGGCCCGAGGGGCAACTAGCACAGATACGCAGTATTTT.

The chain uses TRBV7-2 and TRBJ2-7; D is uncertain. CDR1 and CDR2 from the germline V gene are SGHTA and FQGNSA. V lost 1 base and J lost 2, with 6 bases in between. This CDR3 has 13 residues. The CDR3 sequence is CASSLEKTYEQYF. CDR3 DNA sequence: TGTGCCAGCAGCTTAGAAAAAACCTACGAGCAGTACTTC. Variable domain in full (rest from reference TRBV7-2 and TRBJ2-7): GAGVSQSPSNKVTEKGKDVELRCDPISGHTALYWYRQSLGQGLEFLIYFQGNSAPDKSGLPSDRFSAERTGGSVSTLTIQRTQQEDSAVYLCASSLEKTYEQYFGPGTRLTVT.

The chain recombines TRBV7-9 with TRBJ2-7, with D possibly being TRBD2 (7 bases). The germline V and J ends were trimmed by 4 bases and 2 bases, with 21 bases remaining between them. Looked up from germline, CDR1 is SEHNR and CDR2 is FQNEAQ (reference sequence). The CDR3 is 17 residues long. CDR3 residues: CASSSRRGGAKPYEQYF. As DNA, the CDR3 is TGTGCCAGCAGCTCCCGCCGTGGGGGGGCGAAACCCTACGAGCAGTACTTC.

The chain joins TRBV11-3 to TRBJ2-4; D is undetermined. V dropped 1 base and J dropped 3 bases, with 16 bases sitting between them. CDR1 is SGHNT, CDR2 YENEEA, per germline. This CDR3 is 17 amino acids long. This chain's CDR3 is CASSLVQVLEVKNIQYF. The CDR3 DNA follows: TGTGCCAGCAGCTTAGTTCAGGTTCTAGAGGTCAAAAACATTCAGTACTTC.

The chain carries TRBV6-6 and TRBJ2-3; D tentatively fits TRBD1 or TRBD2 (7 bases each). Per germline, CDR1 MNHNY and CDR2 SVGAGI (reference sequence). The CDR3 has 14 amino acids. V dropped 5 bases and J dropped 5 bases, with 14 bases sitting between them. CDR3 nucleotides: TGTGCCAGCAGTCCCCAGGGGGGGCAAGATACGCAGTATTTT. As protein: CASSPQGGQDTQYF.

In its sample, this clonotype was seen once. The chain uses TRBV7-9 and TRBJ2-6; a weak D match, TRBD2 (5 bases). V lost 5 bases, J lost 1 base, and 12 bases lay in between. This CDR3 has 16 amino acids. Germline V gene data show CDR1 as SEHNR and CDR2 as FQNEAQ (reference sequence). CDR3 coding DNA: TGTGCCAGCAGCCCAAGGACTCGGTCTGGGGCCAACGTCCTGACTTTC. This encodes CASSPRTRSGANVLTF.

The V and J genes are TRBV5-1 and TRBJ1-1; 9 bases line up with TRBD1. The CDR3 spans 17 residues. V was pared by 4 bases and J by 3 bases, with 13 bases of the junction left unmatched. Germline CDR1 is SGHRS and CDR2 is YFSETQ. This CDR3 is CASSPRNNRGQDTEAFF. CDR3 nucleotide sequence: TGCGCCAGCAGCCCAAGGAATAACAGGGGGCAGGACACTGAAGCTTTCTTT.

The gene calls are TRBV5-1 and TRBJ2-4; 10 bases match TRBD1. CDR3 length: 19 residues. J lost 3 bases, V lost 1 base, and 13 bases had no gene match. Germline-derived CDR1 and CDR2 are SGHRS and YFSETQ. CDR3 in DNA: TGCGCCAGCAGCTTGACCGGGACAGGGGCTTATGTCGACAAAAACATTCAGTACTTC. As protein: CASSLTGTGAYVDKNIQYF. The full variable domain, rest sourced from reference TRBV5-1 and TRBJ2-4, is KAGVTQTPRYLIKTRGQQVTLSCSPISGHRSVSWYQQTPGQGLQFLFEYFSETQRNKGNFPGRFSGRQFSNSRSEMNVSTLELGDSALYLCASSLTGTGAYVDKNIQYFGAGTRLSVL.

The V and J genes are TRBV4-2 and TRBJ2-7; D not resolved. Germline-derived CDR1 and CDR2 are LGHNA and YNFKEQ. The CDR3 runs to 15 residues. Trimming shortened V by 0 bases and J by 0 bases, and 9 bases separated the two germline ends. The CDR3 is CASSQDPRSSYEQYF. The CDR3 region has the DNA TGTGCCAGCAGCCAAGATCCGAGGAGCTCCTACGAGCAGTACTTC.

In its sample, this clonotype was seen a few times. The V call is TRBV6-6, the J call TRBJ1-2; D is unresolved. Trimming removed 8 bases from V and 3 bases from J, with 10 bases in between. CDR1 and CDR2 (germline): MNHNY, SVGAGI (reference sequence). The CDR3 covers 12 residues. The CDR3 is CASRLADYGYTF. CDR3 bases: TGTGCCAGCCGCTTAGCGGACTATGGCTACACCTTC.

As DNA, the CDR3 is TGCAGTGCTAGTGGCGGCCACGGGGGCACAGATACGCAGTATTTT. Translation: CSASGGHGGTDTQYF. The gene calls are TRBV20-1 and TRBJ2-3; a weak D match, TRBD2 (5 bases). V lost 3 bases and J lost 1, with 14 bases in between. Germline values: CDR1 DFQATT, CDR2 SNEGSKA (reference sequence). CDR3 length: 15 residues.

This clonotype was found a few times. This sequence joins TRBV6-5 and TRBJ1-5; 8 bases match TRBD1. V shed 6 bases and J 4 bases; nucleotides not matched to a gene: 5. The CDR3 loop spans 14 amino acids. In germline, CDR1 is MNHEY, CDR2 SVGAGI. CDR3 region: CASRTRGRNQPQHF. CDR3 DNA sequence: TGTGCCAGCAGGACCAGGGGGCGGAATCAGCCCCAGCATTTT.

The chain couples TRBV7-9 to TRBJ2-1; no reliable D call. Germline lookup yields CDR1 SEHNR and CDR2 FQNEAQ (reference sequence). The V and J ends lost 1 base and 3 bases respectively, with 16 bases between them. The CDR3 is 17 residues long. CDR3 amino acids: CASSLGLKALNYNEQFF. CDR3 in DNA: TGTGCCAGCAGCTTAGGCCTAAAGGCGTTAAACTACAATGAGCAGTTCTTC.

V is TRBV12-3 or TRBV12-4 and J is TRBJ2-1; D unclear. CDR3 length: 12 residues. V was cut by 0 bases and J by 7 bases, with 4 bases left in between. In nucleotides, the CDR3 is TGTGCCAGCAGTTTAGCCCCAAATGAGCAGTTCTTC. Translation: CASSLAPNEQFF.

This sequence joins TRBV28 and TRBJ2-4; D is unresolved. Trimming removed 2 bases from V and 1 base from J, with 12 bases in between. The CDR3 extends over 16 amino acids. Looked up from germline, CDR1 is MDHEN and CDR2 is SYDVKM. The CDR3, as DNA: TGTGCCAGCAGTTTAGATGGGTGGTTGGCCAAAAACATTCAGTACTTC. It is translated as CASSLDGWLAKNIQYF.

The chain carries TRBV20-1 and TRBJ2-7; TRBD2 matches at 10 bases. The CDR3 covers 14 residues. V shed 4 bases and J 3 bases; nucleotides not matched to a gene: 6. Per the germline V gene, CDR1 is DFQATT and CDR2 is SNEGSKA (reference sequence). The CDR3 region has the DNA TGCAGTGCTACCGGGACTAGCGAATACTACGAGCAGTACTTC. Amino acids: CSATGTSEYYEQYF.

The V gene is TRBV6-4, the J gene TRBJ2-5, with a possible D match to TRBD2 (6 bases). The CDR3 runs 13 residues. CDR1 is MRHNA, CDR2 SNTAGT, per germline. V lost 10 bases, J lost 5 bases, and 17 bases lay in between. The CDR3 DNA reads TGTGCCACCCCTTGCGGGACCAGGGAGACCCAGTACTTC. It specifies CATPCGTRETQYF.

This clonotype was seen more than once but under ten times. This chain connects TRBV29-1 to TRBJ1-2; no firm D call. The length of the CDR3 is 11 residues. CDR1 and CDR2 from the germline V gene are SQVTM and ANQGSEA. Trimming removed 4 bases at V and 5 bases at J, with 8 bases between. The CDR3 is CSVGGEYGYTF. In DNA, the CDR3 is TGCAGCGTTGGGGGAGAGTATGGCTACACCTTC.

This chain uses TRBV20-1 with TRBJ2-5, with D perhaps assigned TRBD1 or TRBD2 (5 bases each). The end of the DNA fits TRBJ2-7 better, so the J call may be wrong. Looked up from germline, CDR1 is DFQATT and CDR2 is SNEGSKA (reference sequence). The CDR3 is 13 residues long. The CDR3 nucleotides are TGCAGTGCTAGAGATGGGACGGAGTACGAGCAGTACTTC. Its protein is CSARDGTEYEQYF.

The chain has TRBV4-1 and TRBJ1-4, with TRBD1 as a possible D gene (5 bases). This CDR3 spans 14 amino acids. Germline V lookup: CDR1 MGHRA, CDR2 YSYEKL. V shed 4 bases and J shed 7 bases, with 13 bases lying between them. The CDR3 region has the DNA TGCGCCAGCAGCCGGGACGGGGGATCTGAAAAACTGTTTTTT. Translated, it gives CASSRDGGSEKLFF.

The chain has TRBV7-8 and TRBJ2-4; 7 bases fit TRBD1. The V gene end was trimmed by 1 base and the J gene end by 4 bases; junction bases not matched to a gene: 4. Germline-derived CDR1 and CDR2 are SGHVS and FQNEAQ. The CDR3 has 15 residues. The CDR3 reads CASSLGGQEKNIQYF. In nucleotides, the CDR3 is TGTGCCAGCAGCTTAGGAGGACAGGAAAAAAACATTCAGTACTTC.